This TCR beta chain stems from a study of CD8+ T cells in alopecia areata. Germline V gene lookup returns CDR1 SGHRS and CDR2 YFSETQ. The CDR3 is 15 amino acids. Trimming took off 0 bases at V and 12 bases at J, with 16 bases between the two ends. Documented treatment: oral pan-JAK inhibitor, 5-10 mg twice daily. Isolated RNA was reverse transcribed into cDNA used as the sequencing template. TCRdb keeps only in-frame clones here, not all; method: immunoSEQ multiplex PCR. The sample yields 200,000 to 250,000 clones, 64% seen once. The TCR comes from a human donor with alopecia areata. The material sequenced was CD4+ T cells sorted from blood, taken at week 4, from a patient treated with tofacitinib. J is TRBJ1-6 and V is TRBV5-1, with a tentative D call TRBD1 (6 bases). The CDR3 loop is CASSLEGETIRPLHF. In nucleotides, the CDR3 is TGCGCCAGCAGCTTGGAGGGGGAAACCATTCGACCCCTCCACTTT.